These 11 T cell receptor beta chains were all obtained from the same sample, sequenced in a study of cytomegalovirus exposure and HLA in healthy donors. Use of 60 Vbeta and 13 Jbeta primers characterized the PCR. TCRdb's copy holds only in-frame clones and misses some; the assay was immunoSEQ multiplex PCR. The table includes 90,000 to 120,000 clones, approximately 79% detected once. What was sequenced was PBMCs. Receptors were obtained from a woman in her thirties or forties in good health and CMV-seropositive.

In DNA, the CDR3 is TGTGCCAGCAGCCCGGGGGGGCCCCCTGGTACGCAGTATTTT. Translated, it gives CASSPGGPPGTQYF. V is TRBV9 and J is TRBJ2-3, with 8 bases matching TRBD2. Germline values: CDR1 SGDLS, CDR2 YYNGEE. There are 14 residues in the CDR3. Trimming took 4 bases from V and 8 from J; bases not matched to a gene: 9.

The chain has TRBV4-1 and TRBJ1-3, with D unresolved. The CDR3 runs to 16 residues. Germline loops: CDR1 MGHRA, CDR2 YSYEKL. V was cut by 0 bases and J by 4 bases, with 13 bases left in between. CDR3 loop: CASSQDGGGRGNTIYF. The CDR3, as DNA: TGCGCCAGCAGCCAAGATGGAGGAGGGCGAGGAAACACCATATATTTT.

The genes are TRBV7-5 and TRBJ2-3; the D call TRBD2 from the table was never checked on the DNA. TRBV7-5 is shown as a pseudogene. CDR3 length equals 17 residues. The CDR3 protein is CARSLGRLAPSTDTQYF. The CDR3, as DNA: TGTGCCAGAAGCTTAGGGAGACTAGCGCCTAGCACAGATACGCAGTATTTT.

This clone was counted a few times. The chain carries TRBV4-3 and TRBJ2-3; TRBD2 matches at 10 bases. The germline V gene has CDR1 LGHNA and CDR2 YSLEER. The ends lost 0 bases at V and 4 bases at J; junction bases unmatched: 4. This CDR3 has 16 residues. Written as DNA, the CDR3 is TGCGCCAGCAGCCAAGATTCAACTAGCGGGGCAGATACGCAGTATTTT. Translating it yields CASSQDSTSGADTQYF.

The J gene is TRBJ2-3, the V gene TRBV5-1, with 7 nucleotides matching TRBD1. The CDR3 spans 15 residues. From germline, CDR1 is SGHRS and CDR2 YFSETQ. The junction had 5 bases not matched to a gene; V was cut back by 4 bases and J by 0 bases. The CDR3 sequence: CASSRTGFSTDTQYF. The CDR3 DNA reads TGCGCCAGCAGCCGGACAGGTTTTAGCACAGATACGCAGTATTTT.

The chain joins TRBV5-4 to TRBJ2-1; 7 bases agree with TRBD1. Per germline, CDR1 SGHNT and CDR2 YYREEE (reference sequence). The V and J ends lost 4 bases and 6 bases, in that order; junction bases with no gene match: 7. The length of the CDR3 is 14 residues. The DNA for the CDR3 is TGTGCCAGCAGCCTTTCAGGGGGAAGCAATGAGCAGTTCTTC. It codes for CASSLSGGSNEQFF.

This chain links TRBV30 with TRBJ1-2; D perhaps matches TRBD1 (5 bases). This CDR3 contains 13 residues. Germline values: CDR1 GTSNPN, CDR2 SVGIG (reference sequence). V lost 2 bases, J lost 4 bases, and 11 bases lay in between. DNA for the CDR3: TGTGCCTGGAGTTCACAGGCCACCTATGGCTACACCTTC. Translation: CAWSSQATYGYTF. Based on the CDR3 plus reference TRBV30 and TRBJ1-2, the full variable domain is SQTIHQWPATLVQPVGSPLSLECTVEGTSNPNLYWYRQAAGRGLQLLFYSVGIGQISSEVPQNLSASRPQDRQFILSSKKLLLSDSGFYLCAWSSQATYGYTFGSGTRLTVV.

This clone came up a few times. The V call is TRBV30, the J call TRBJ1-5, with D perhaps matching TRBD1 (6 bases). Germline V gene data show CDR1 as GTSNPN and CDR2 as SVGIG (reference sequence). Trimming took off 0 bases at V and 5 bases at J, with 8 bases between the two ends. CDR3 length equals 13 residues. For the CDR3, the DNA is TGTGCCTGGAGTGTAGGGGGATATCAGCCCCAGCATTTT. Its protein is CAWSVGGYQPQHF.

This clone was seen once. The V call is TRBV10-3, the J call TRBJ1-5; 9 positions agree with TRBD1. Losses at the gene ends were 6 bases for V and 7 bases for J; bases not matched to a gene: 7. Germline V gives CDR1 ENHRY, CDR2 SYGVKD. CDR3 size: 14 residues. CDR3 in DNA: TGTGCCATCAGCCCGGACAGGGGAAAACAGCCCCAGCATTTT. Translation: CAISPDRGKQPQHF.

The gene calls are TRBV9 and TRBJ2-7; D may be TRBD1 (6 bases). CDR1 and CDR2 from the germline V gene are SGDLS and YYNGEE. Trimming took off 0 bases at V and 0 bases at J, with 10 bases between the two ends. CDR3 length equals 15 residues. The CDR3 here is CASSVVGDNSYEQYF. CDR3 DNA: TGTGCCAGCAGCGTAGTGGGGGACAACTCCTACGAGCAGTACTTC.

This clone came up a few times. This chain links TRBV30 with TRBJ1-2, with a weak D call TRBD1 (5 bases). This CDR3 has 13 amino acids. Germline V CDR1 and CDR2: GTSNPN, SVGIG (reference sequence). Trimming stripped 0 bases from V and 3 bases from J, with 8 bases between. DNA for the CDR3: TGTGCCTGGAGTGTGGGGGGGGACTATGGCTACACCTTC. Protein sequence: CAWSVGGDYGYTF.